The 8 T cell receptor beta chains below come from one sample, sequenced in a study of CD8 T cells in Susac syndrome. Random hexamers were used to reverse transcribe the RNA input (0.5 to 1 ug). TCRdb processed the immunoSEQ multiplex PCR reads anew with MiXCR; each CDR3 protein has one entry. Found here are hundreds of thousands of distinct CDR3 sequences, approximately 95% of them singletons; the top ten hold 0.085% to 0.1%. The material sequenced was CD4+ T cells from PBMCs. These receptors were taken from a human donor with multiple sclerosis.

The chain combines TRBV5-1 with TRBJ2-5; the match to TRBD2 covers 10 bases. The CDR3 covers 13 residues. The germline V gene encodes CDR1 SGHRS and CDR2 YFSETQ. With V trimmed by 6 bases and J by 3 bases, 2 bases remained unmatched. The CDR3 coding sequence is TGCGCCAGCAACCTAGCGGGGGAAGAGACCCAGTACTTC. Its translation is CASNLAGEETQYF.

This chain links TRBV6-5 with TRBJ2-5; D may be TRBD1 or TRBD2 (5 bases each). The V gene's germline CDR1 is MNHEY and CDR2 SVGAGI. This CDR3 is built from 11 residues. The V end was cut by 5 bases, the J end by 9 bases, with 10 bases between. The CDR3 bases are TGTGCCAGCAGTCACCTGGGGGCCCAGTACTTC. Its protein is CASSHLGAQYF.

J is TRBJ2-2 and V is TRBV29-1; D is perhaps TRBD2 (6 bases). The CDR3 has 14 residues. The germline CDR1 and CDR2 sequences are SQVTM and ANQGSEA. Between the trimmed V and J ends, which lost 6 bases and 8 bases, there was a span of 19 bases. CDR3 sequence reads: CSVRASAIRGELFF. As DNA, the CDR3 is TGCAGCGTAAGGGCTAGCGCGATTAGGGGGGAGCTGTTTTTT.

J is TRBJ1-5 and V is TRBV28; D may be TRBD1 (5 bases). The CDR3 covers 18 residues. Germline CDR1 reads MDHEN; CDR2 reads SYDVKM. V was cut by 7 bases and J by 1 base, with 23 bases left in between. CDR3: CASTPLYGGRRSNQPQHF. The DNA of the CDR3 is TGTGCCAGCACTCCTTTGTACGGGGGAAGGAGAAGCAATCAGCCCCAGCATTTT.

V and J are TRBV7-9 and TRBJ1-2; no reliable D call. The CDR3 is 15 residues long. Germline V gene data show CDR1 as SEHNR and CDR2 as FQNEAQ (reference sequence). V gave up 5 bases and J gave up 9 bases, with 22 bases separating them. This chain's CDR3 is CASSPSAGNLGRYTF. The CDR3 DNA reads as TGTGCCAGCAGCCCCTCGGCCGGGAATTTAGGACGCTACACCTTC.

The gene calls are TRBV20-1 and TRBJ2-3, with 15 bases aligning to TRBD2. This CDR3 comprises 16 residues. Germline CDR1 DFQATT, CDR2 SNEGSKA (reference sequence). Trimming cost V 7 bases and J 4 bases; bases outside gene matches: 9. CDR3 bases: TGCAGTGGGAATGGACTAGCGGGGGGGCGGGCAGATACGCAGTATTTT. Encoded protein: CSGNGLAGGRADTQYF.

The rearrangement uses TRBV30 and TRBJ1-2, with 7 bases that match TRBD1. CDR3 length equals 15 residues. The ends lost 4 bases at V and 5 bases at J; junction bases unmatched: 13. Germline values: CDR1 GTSNPN, CDR2 SVGIG (reference sequence). CDR3 amino acids: CAWTSSGRGTYGYTF. The CDR3 DNA reads TGTGCCTGGACAAGTTCGGGCAGGGGGACATATGGCTACACCTTC.

V and J are TRBV4-1 and TRBJ2-4; tentatively, D is TRBD1 (6 bases). The V end was cut by 1 base, the J end by 7 bases, with 14 bases between. This CDR3 has 15 amino acids. The germline V gene encodes CDR1 MGHRA and CDR2 YSYEKL. The DNA for the CDR3 is TGCGCCAGCAGCCAAGTTGGCAGGGGTGTGAACATTCAGTACTTC. Amino acid sequence: CASSQVGRGVNIQYF.